A selection of T cell receptor beta chains follows, all from one sample in a study of identical twins. A single record per CDR3 protein comes from TCRdb applying MiXCR to the 5' RACE reads. The sample yields about 240,000 distinct CDR3 sequences, roughly 13% seen once. In addition, the sample was reused for a study of yellow fever vaccine responses in identical twins.

Specimen: memory (CD45RO+) T cells sorted from blood. These receptors all come from a woman aged 18-29 years in good health. Both conserved end residues are part of each CDR3. D genes are given only for firm matches. Not every row has a clone size; where given, it reads once, few, many or a size class.

D gene	V gene	clone size	J gene	CDR3 DNA	CDR3 protein
TRBD2	TRBV7-8	NA	TRBJ2-2	TGTGCCAGCAGCTTAGGATATACTAGCGGGAGGCTCGGGGAGCTGTTTTTT	CASSLGYTSGRLGELFF
TRBD1	TRBV12-3/TRBV12-4	NA	TRBJ2-5	TGTGCCAGCAGGATCGGACAGGGAGAGACCCAGTACTTC	CASRIGQGETQYF
NA	TRBV4-2	NA	TRBJ2-6	TGTGCCAGCAGCCATAAGGGGACGGACGTGAGCTCTGGGGCCAACGTCCTGACTTTC	CASSHKGTDVSSGANVLTF
TRBD1	TRBV27	many	TRBJ1-2	TGTGCCAGCAGTCTCTACAGGGGGCGCAATGGCTACACCTTC	CASSLYRGRNGYTF
NA	TRBV5-1	NA	TRBJ2-3	TGCGCCAGCAGGGACCAACCCCGGAGCACAGATACGCAGTATTTT	CASRDQPRSTDTQYF
NA	TRBV5-1	few	TRBJ2-2	TGCGCCACCAGGGTGGGGGCTTCGAACACCGGGGAGCTGTTTTTT	CATRVGASNTGELFF
NA	TRBV4-1	NA	TRBJ1-5	TGCGCCAGCAGCCAAGGCAGGGGCCCCGGGCCCCAGCATTTT	CASSQGRGPGPQHF
TRBD1	TRBV4-1	few	TRBJ2-1	TGCGCCAGCAGCCAAGCCCCGGGACAGGTTAACAATGAGCAGTTCTTC	CASSQAPGQVNNEQFF
NA	TRBV9	few	TRBJ2-5	TGTGCCAGCAGCGTAGAAGGGGGACACAACCAAGAGACCCAGTACTTC	CASSVEGGHNQETQYF
NA	TRBV25-1	few	TRBJ2-3	TGTGCCAGCAGTTATGCGGCTGCTAGCACAGATACGCAGTATTTT	CASSYAAASTDTQYF
TRBD1	TRBV2	few	TRBJ2-3	TGTGCCAGCAGTTCCGACAGGGGAAGAGATACGCAGTATTTT	CASSSDRGRDTQYF
TRBD2	TRBV24-1	NA	TRBJ2-5	TGTGCCACCAGTGACTCCGCGGGGGACGGGGAGACCCAGTACTTC	CATSDSAGDGETQYF
NA	TRBV28	NA	TRBJ2-3	TGTGCCAGCAGTTTAATTCGCCGGGCAGGACGCACAGATACGCAGTATTTT	CASSLIRRAGRTDTQYF
TRBD2	TRBV4-2	NA	TRBJ2-1	TGTGCCAGCAGCCCCCGCGGGGTAGCGGGATTTACTGAGCAGTTCTTC	CASSPRGVAGFTEQFF
TRBD1	TRBV5-1	few	TRBJ2-6	TGCGCCAGCAGCTTACGACAGGGTAACTCTGGGGCCAACGTCCTGACTTTC	CASSLRQGNSGANVLTF
TRBD2	TRBV4-1	NA	TRBJ2-1	TGCGCCAGCAGCCGCGGGAGCTCCTACAATGAGCAGTTCTTC	CASSRGSSYNEQFF
NA	TRBV28	NA	TRBJ1-1	TGTGCCAGCAGCCCGGGAACTGAAGCTTTCTTT	CASSPGTEAFF
NA	TRBV6-2/TRBV6-3	NA	TRBJ2-7	TGTGCCAGCAGTGACCCCGGTTTGGCCTCCTACGAGCAGTACTTC	CASSDPGLASYEQYF
NA	TRBV3-1	NA	TRBJ2-1	TGTGCCAGCAGCCAACGTTCGGCGGGGGCGGCGGTTTTTGAGCAGTTCTTC	CASSQRSAGAAVFEQFF
NA	TRBV5-1	NA	TRBJ2-3	TGCGCCAGCAGCTTGGGAGGTGTGACACCTAGCACAGATACGCAGTATTTT	CASSLGGVTPSTDTQYF
TRBD1	TRBV5-1	many	TRBJ2-2	TGCGCCAGCAGCTTGATTCCAGGGGGCATCACCGGGGAGCTGTTTTTT	CASSLIPGGITGELFF
NA	TRBV12-3/TRBV12-4	once	TRBJ1-3	TGTGCCATCAGTTTAGAAGGGGTGAAGGCCCGCTCTGGAAACACCATATATTTT	CAISLEGVKARSGNTIYF
NA	TRBV7-9	many	TRBJ2-7	TGTGCCAGCAGCAACCAGGGGGGAGCGTACGAGCAGTACTTC	CASSNQGGAYEQYF
NA	TRBV29-1	NA	TRBJ1-4	TGCAGCGTTGGAGATGAAAAACTGTTTTTT	CSVGDEKLFF
NA	TRBV19	few	TRBJ2-3	TGTGCCACCCAACCTCAGCTCGGGAGCACAGATACGCAGTATTTT	CATQPQLGSTDTQYF
NA	TRBV5-4	NA	TRBJ2-1	TGTGCCAGCAGCAGCCGCCTAGGCACCTACAATGAGCAGTTCTTC	CASSSRLGTYNEQFF
NA	TRBV28	many	TRBJ2-3	TGTGCCAGCAGTTGGTCCCTTAAGCCAGATACGCAGTATTTT	CASSWSLKPDTQYF
TRBD1	TRBV7-9	few	TRBJ2-7	TGTGCCAGCAGCTTACCCAAGACAGGGGTATCCTACGAGCAGTACTTC	CASSLPKTGVSYEQYF
TRBD2	TRBV28	few	TRBJ2-7	TGTGCCAGCAGTTTTTGGACTAGCGGGAGGAGATACGAGCAGTACTTC	CASSFWTSGRRYEQYF
NA	TRBV6-9	few	TRBJ2-2	TGTGCCAGCCCACCCCAGGGGCAGTCCACCGGGGAGCTGTTTTTT	CASPPQGQSTGELFF
TRBD2	TRBV11-2	NA	TRBJ2-3	TGTGCCAGCAGCTTCCGACTAGCGGGAGGCCAGCTCACAGATACGCAGTATTTT	CASSFRLAGGQLTDTQYF
NA	TRBV10-3	NA	TRBJ2-2	TGTGCGGCAGGGACGAACACCGGGGAGCTGTTTTTT	CAAGTNTGELFF
NA	TRBV2	few	TRBJ2-7	TGTGCCACAAGCCGGGACACCCCACCCTACGAGCAGTACTTC	CATSRDTPPYEQYF
NA	TRBV7-9	few	TRBJ1-1	TGTGCCAGCAGCTTCTGGACGGGGGCGTCTGAAGCTTTCTTT	CASSFWTGASEAFF
TRBD2	TRBV3-1	many	TRBJ2-1	TGTGCCAGCAGCCTTTGGCTAGCTGGGAGGGATGAGCAGTTCTTC	CASSLWLAGRDEQFF
NA	TRBV12-3/TRBV12-4	NA	TRBJ2-5	TGTGCCAGCAGTTTGGGCGTTAGGAGAGAGACCCAGTACTTC	CASSLGVRRETQYF
NA	TRBV7-9	few	TRBJ1-1	TGTGCCAGCAGCCAGAACACCCTCACTGAAGCTTTCTTT	CASSQNTLTEAFF
TRBD2	TRBV12-3/TRBV12-4	NA	TRBJ2-3	TGTGCCAGCAGAGTAACGGGGGGGAGCACAGATACGCAGTATTTT	CASRVTGGSTDTQYF
TRBD1	TRBV12-5	NA	TRBJ2-1	TGTGCTAGTGGTCCCGTGACAGGGGGGTTCTACAATGAGCAGTTCTTC	CASGPVTGGFYNEQFF
NA	TRBV2	NA	TRBJ2-1	TGTGCCACCCACGGGGCACCATCTGCGGGTGAGCAGTTCTTC	CATHGAPSAGEQFF
TRBD2	TRBV6-4	NA	TRBJ2-3	TGTGCCAGCAGTAGCGGGGGGGAAGATACGCAGTATTTT	CASSSGGEDTQYF